Listed below are T cell receptor beta chains from one sample, sequenced in a study of shared clonotypes between healthy human individuals. Sequencing was performed with immunoSEQ multiplex PCR; in TCRdb, only in-frame clones are kept and a portion is missing. The data hold 2 million to 2.5 million clones, with approximately 95% observed a single time. Sequenced sample: naive CD8+ T cells sorted from blood. The receptors derive from a man between 18 and 29 years old in good health. CDR3s include the opening cysteine and the closing phenylalanine or tryptophan. D genes are given only for firm matches. Clone size is not always given. Where it is, it says once, few, many or a class for expanded clones.

J gene | V gene | clone size | D gene | CDR3 DNA | CDR3 protein
TRBJ2-7 | TRBV7-9 | NA | TRBD1 | TGTGCCAGCAGCTTACCCGGGACAGGAGGCCACGAGCAGTACTTC | CASSLPGTGGHEQYF
TRBJ1-6 | TRBV12-5 | NA | TRBD1 | TGTGCTAGTGGTTTGGTAATCGGGACAGGATACAATTCACCCCTCCACTTT | CASGLVIGTGYNSPLHF
TRBJ2-7 | TRBV7-9 | NA | NA | TGTGCCAGCAGCTTAGATCAGGGGTTAACCTACGAGCAGTACTTC | CASSLDQGLTYEQYF
TRBJ1-2 | TRBV5-6 | NA | NA | TGTGCCAGCAGCACCGGGGGGGTGACGCTTTATGGCTACACCTTC | CASSTGGVTLYGYTF
TRBJ1-1 | TRBV5-1 | NA | TRBD1 | TGCGCCAGCAGCTGGACAGGGAGTACTGAAGCTTTCTTT | CASSWTGSTEAFF
TRBJ2-7 | TRBV5-6 | once | NA | TGTGCCAGCAGCGGCTGGGGGGCTTCCTACGAGCAGTACTTC | CASSGWGASYEQYF
TRBJ2-7 | TRBV5-6 | NA | TRBD2 | TGTGCCAGCAGCTTGGGACTAGCGGGAGTCTACGAGCAGTACTTC | CASSLGLAGVYEQYF
TRBJ1-1 | TRBV30 | NA | NA | TGTGCCTGGAGTGTGGGGGGCCCCGAAGCTTTCTTT | CAWSVGGPEAFF
TRBJ2-7 | TRBV30 | NA | NA | TGTGCCTGGAGTGTAGACGTAGGGGAGTACGAGCAGTACTTC | CAWSVDVGEYEQYF
TRBJ2-7 | TRBV11-2 | NA | NA | TGTGCCAGCAGCTCGGTTGGGCCTGAGCAGTACTTC | CASSSVGPEQYF
TRBJ2-7 | TRBV7-9 | NA | NA | TGTGCCAGCAGCTTACCGGGGGAAGGAGAGCAGTACTTC | CASSLPGEGEQYF
TRBJ1-1 | TRBV6-1 | NA | NA | TGTGCCAGCAGTGAAGGTCCCAGGGATTCGAACACTGAAGCTTTCTTT | CASSEGPRDSNTEAFF
TRBJ2-3 | TRBV6-1 | NA | NA | TGTGCCAGCACCACGCGGGCAAGCACAGATACGCAGTATTTT | CASTTRASTDTQYF
TRBJ1-6 | TRBV28 | NA | NA | TGTGCCAGCAGCCGAATGACAGGTTATAATTCACCCCTCCACTTT | CASSRMTGYNSPLHF
TRBJ2-7 | TRBV6-6 | NA | TRBD1 | TGTGCCAGCAGTTCGACAGGGGGCTCCTACGAGCAGTACTTC | CASSSTGGSYEQYF
TRBJ2-7 | TRBV14 | NA | NA | TGTGCCAGCAGCCTAGACAGCTACGAGCAGTACTTC | CASSLDSYEQYF
TRBJ2-6 | TRBV4-1 | NA | NA | TGCGCCAGCGTCTCTGGGGCCAACGTCCTGACTTTC | CASVSGANVLTF